What follows are 22 T cell receptor beta chains derived from one specimen sequenced in a study of T cell responses to AZD1222 COVID-19 vaccine. Some clones are missing from TCRdb's copy, which holds only in-frame ones; the method was immunoSEQ multiplex PCR. The sample contains fewer than 65,000 clones, 89% of which appear only once. The sequences come from peripheral blood, collected 28 days after the second AZD1222 dose. These receptors came from an adult who received the AZD1222 COVID-19 vaccine.

This clone has only one observation. This chain joins TRBV2 and TRBJ1-2, with D perhaps TRBD1 (6 bases). In germline, CDR1 is SNHLY, CDR2 FYNNEI. The V end lost 8 bases, the J end lost 4 bases, and 14 bases lay between the germline ends. This CDR3 has 13 amino acids. This chain's CDR3 is CASVTGLSYGYTF. The CDR3 nucleotides are TGTGCCAGCGTCACAGGGTTGAGCTATGGCTACACCTTC.

The rearrangement links TRBV24-1 to TRBJ2-1, with D perhaps matching TRBD1 or TRBD2 (5 bases each). Trimming took 5 bases from V and 5 from J, leaving 15 bases between them. The CDR3 runs 15 residues. In germline, CDR1 is KGHDR, CDR2 SFDVKD. CDR3 residues: CATSGEGWGNNEQFF. CDR3 DNA sequence: TGTGCCACCAGTGGTGAGGGATGGGGCAACAATGAGCAGTTCTTC.

This clone was picked up one time. The chain joins TRBV7-2 to TRBJ1-6, with a possible D match to TRBD1 (5 bases). This CDR3 has 17 residues. CDR1 is SGHTA and CDR2 is FQGNSA in the germline V gene. Trimming cost V 0 bases and J 6 bases, with 15 bases left between them. DNA for the CDR3: TGTGCCAGCAGCTTAGCAGTGCCCGGGACTTCTAATTCACCCCTCCACTTT. Encoded protein: CASSLAVPGTSNSPLHF. Based on the CDR3 plus reference TRBV7-2 and TRBJ1-6, the full variable domain is GAGVSQSPSNKVTEKGKDVELRCDPISGHTALYWYRQSLGQGLEFLIYFQGNSAPDKSGLPSDRFSAERTGGSVSTLTIQRTQQEDSAVYLCASSLAVPGTSNSPLHFGNGTRLTVT.

The rearrangement uses TRBV2 and TRBJ1-5; D ambiguous. V was clipped by 5 bases and J by 1 base, with 21 bases between them. The CDR3 length is 18 residues. The germline V gene encodes CDR1 SNHLY and CDR2 FYNNEI. The CDR3: CASSPPAGYGESNQPQHF. The CDR3 DNA reads as TGTGCCAGCAGTCCCCCAGCCGGCTACGGGGAAAGCAATCAGCCCCAGCATTTT. The entire variable domain, with the rest obtained from reference TRBV2 and TRBJ1-5, is as follows: EPEVTQTPSHQVTQMGQEVILRCVPISNHLYFYWYRQILGQKVEFLVSFYNNEISEKSEIFDDQFSVERPDGSNFTLKIRSTKLEDSAMYFCASSPPAGYGESNQPQHFGDGTRLSIL.

The rearrangement joins TRBV6-2 or TRBV6-3 to TRBJ2-7; D is uncertain. The CDR3 is made up of 14 amino acids. The V and J ends lost 2 bases and 4 bases respectively, with 12 bases between them. CDR1 MNHEY and CDR2 SVGEGT come from the germline V gene. CDR3 DNA: TGTGCCAGCAGTTACGGGATGCCCGAGTACGAGCAGTACTTC. Translated, it gives CASSYGMPEYEQYF.

The chain employs TRBV2 and TRBJ2-3, with 9 positions matching TRBD1. This CDR3 has 17 residues. After removal of 6 bases from V and 6 bases from J, the junction contained 16 bases not matched to a gene. The germline V gene encodes CDR1 SNHLY and CDR2 FYNNEI. The CDR3 DNA is TGTGCCAGCAGGAAACGTCCCGGGACAGGGACCCAGGATACGCAGTATTTT. Amino acids: CASRKRPGTGTQDTQYF.

The V gene is TRBV27, the J gene TRBJ2-1; 10 bases agree with TRBD2. Germline V lookup: CDR1 MNHEY, CDR2 SMNVEV (reference sequence). The CDR3 has 14 amino acids. The V segment lost 6 bases and the J segment 4 bases; nucleotides outside the gene matches: 3. CDR3 sequence (DNA): TGTGCCAGCAGAAGGACTAGCGGTTACAATGAGCAGTTCTTC. The encoded protein is CASRRTSGYNEQFF.

This clone has just a few counts. CDR3 loop: CASSIGSGRAGFSGELFF. In nucleotides, the CDR3 is TGTGCCAGTAGTATTGGTAGCGGGAGGGCCGGGTTCTCCGGGGAGCTGTTTTTT. This chain joins TRBV19 and TRBJ2-2; TRBD2 agrees at 11 bases. V gave up 3 bases and J gave up 6 bases; unmatched junction bases: 12. CDR3 size: 18 residues. The germline gives CDR1 LNHDA, CDR2 SQIVND (reference sequence). The full variable domain, its missing parts supplied by reference TRBV19 and TRBJ2-2, is DGGITQSPKYLFRKEGQNVTLSCEQNLNHDAMYWYRQDPGQGLRLIYYSQIVNDFQKGDIAEGYSVSREKKESFPLTVTSAQKNPTAFYLCASSIGSGRAGFSGELFFGEGSRLTVL.

The rearrangement links TRBV18 to TRBJ1-5, with TRBD1 matching over 10 bases. This CDR3 contains 15 residues. Trimming removed 3 bases from V and 8 bases from J; junction bases left unmatched: 7. Germline V lookup: CDR1 KGHSH, CDR2 LQKENI. The CDR3 is CASSPTGQGGEPQHF. DNA for the CDR3: TGTGCCAGCTCACCGACTGGACAGGGGGGTGAGCCCCAGCATTTT.

This clone appeared a single time. The V gene is TRBV25-1, the J gene TRBJ1-1; no firm D call. Germline values: CDR1 MGHDK, CDR2 SYGVNS. The CDR3 is made up of 13 amino acids. Trimming shortened V by 2 bases and J by 1 base, and 5 bases separated the two germline ends. The CDR3 sequence is CASSEVRNTEAFF. CDR3 nucleotide sequence: TGTGCCAGCAGTGAAGTCAGGAACACTGAAGCTTTCTTT.

This clone was seen just once. This chain uses TRBV11-1 with TRBJ1-4; D might be TRBD1 (5 bases). In germline, CDR1 is SGHAT, CDR2 FQDESV (reference sequence). The V and J ends lost 5 bases and 5 bases respectively, with 9 bases between them. The CDR3 consists of 13 residues. The CDR3, as DNA: TGTGCCAGCAGCCTCGGGGGAAATGAAAAACTGTTTTTT. It yields the protein CASSLGGNEKLFF.

The chain couples TRBV24-1 to TRBJ1-2; D gene unclear. This CDR3 has 13 residues. Trimming stripped 4 bases from V and 4 bases from J, with 9 bases between. The germline gives CDR1 KGHDR, CDR2 SFDVKD. The CDR3 nucleotides read TGTGCCACCAGTGAGAACAGCCGCTATGGCTACACCTTC. Residues: CATSENSRYGYTF.

The CDR3 nucleotides are TGTGCCAGCAGCCAAGAGGGTAGGCTTTCCTACGAGCAGTACTTC. It yields the protein CASSQEGRLSYEQYF. The rearrangement links TRBV3-1 (or the pseudogene TRBV3-2) to TRBJ2-7, with unresolved D. The CDR3 extends over 15 amino acids. Trimming cost V 0 bases and J 1 base, with 10 bases left between them. Germline V lookup: CDR1 LGHDT, CDR2 YNNKEL (reference sequence).

This clone was counted only a few times. The chain is built from TRBV11-2 and TRBJ1-4; D ambiguous. CDR3 size: 16 residues. V lost 4 bases and J 0 bases, leaving 12 bases between the germline ends. Per the germline V gene, CDR1 is SGHAT and CDR2 is FQNNGV. The CDR3 sequence is CASSSSPGTTNEKLFF. CDR3 nucleotide sequence: TGTGCCAGCAGCTCTAGTCCAGGCACAACTAATGAAAAACTGTTTTTT. The full variable domain, rest sourced from reference TRBV11-2 and TRBJ1-4, is EAGVAQSPRYKIIEKRQSVAFWCNPISGHATLYWYQQILGQGPKLLIQFQNNGVVDDSQLPKDRFSAERLKGVDSTLKIQPAKLEDSAVYLCASSSSPGTTNEKLFFGSGTQLSVL.

This clone was counted a few times. The chain employs TRBV19 and TRBJ1-1; D perhaps matches TRBD1 (5 bases). The CDR3 loop spans 15 amino acids. V lost 6 bases, J lost 1 base, and 15 bases lay in between. The germline V gene encodes CDR1 LNHDA and CDR2 SQIVND (reference sequence). CDR3 amino acids: CASSDSRYRNTEAFF. The CDR3 region has the DNA TGTGCCAGTAGCGACAGTCGATATAGGAACACTGAAGCTTTCTTT.

The genes are TRBV11-2 and TRBJ2-2; no clear D gene. V gave up 0 bases and J gave up 5 bases, with 10 bases separating them. The CDR3 runs 15 residues. CDR1 is SGHAT and CDR2 is FQNNGV in the germline V gene. CDR3 in amino acids: CASSLEGLGTGELFF. For the CDR3, the DNA is TGTGCCAGCAGCTTAGAGGGTTTAGGGACCGGGGAGCTGTTTTTT.

This chain connects TRBV19 to TRBJ1-5; tentatively, D is TRBD1 (6 bases). V lost 5 bases, J lost 0 bases, and 17 bases lay in between. Germline CDR1 reads LNHDA; CDR2 reads SQIVND (reference sequence). The CDR3 has 17 amino acids. The CDR3 nucleotides are TGTGCCAGTAGTGTTCAAGCAGACAGGTATAGCAATCAGCCCCAGCATTTT. Translating it yields CASSVQADRYSNQPQHF.

The chain recombines TRBV4-2 with TRBJ1-3; D is perhaps TRBD1 (5 bases). The CDR3 is 16 residues long. Germline V gene lookup returns CDR1 LGHNA and CDR2 YNFKEQ. V lost 5 bases to trimming and J lost 3 bases, with 17 bases between them. DNA of the CDR3: TGTGCCAGCAGCGGACCGGGGGGGGTCAGTGGAAACACCATATATTTT. Its translation is CASSGPGGVSGNTIYF.

V usage is TRBV7-8 and J usage is TRBJ1-2, with a weak D call TRBD1 (6 bases). Germline assignment: CDR1 SGHVS and CDR2 FQNEAQ. The CDR3 is 13 amino acids. Trimming shortened V by 3 bases and J by 6 bases, and 11 bases separated the two germline ends. Written as DNA, the CDR3 is TGTGCCAGCAGCTTCGGACAGACAGATGGCTACACCTTC. This sequence encodes CASSFGQTDGYTF.

This chain joins TRBV29-1 and TRBJ1-2, with D possibly TRBD1 on 6 matching bases. The germline CDR1 and CDR2 sequences are SQVTM and ANQGSEA. V dropped 3 bases and J dropped 3 bases, with 11 bases sitting between them. CDR3 size: 13 residues. CDR3 DNA sequence: TGCAGCGTTGAGGGGGGGCGCGACTATGGCTACACCTTC. This translates into CSVEGGRDYGYTF.

This clone was counted only a few times. V is TRBV29-1 and J is TRBJ2-1, with a weak D call TRBD1 (5 bases). Germline V gene sequence: CDR1 SQVTM, CDR2 ANQGSEA. This CDR3 has 13 residues. V was cut by 0 bases and J by 7 bases, with 10 bases left in between. The CDR3: CSVEEGVGNEQFF. In DNA form, the CDR3 reads TGCAGCGTTGAAGAAGGGGTGGGAAATGAGCAGTTCTTC.

The chain employs TRBV18 and TRBJ2-7, with unresolved D. Germline V gene data show CDR1 as KGHSH and CDR2 as LQKENI. Deletions cut 3 bases from V and 5 bases from J, with 11 bases between. The CDR3 is 13 amino acids. The CDR3 sequence is CASSPTLSDEQYF. The CDR3 DNA reads TGTGCCAGCTCACCCACGTTGTCGGACGAGCAGTACTTC. Together with reference TRBV18 and TRBJ2-7, the CDR3 gives the full variable domain: NAGVMQNPRHLVRRRGQEARLRCSPMKGHSHVYWYRQLPEEGLKFMVYLQKENIIDESGMPKERFSAEFPKEGPSILRIQQVVRGDSAAYFCASSPTLSDEQYFGPGTRLTVT.